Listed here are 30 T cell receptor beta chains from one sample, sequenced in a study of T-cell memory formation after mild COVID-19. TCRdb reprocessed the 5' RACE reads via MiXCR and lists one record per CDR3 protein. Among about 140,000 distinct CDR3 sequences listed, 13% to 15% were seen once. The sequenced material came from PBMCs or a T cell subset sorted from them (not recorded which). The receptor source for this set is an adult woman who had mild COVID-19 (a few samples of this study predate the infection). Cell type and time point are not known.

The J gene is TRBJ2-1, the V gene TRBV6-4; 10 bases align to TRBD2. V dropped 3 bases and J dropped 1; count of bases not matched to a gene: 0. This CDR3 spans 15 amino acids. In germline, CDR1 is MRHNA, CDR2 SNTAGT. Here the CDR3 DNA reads TGTGCCAGCAGTGAAGCGGGGGGGTCCTACAATGAGCAGTTCTTC. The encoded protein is CASSEAGGSYNEQFF.

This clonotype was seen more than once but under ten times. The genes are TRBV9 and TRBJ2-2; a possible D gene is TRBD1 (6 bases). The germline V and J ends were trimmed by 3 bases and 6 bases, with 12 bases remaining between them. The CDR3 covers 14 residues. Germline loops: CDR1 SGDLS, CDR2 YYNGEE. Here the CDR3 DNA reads TGTGCCAGCAGCGACACAGGGTCCGCCGGGGAGCTGTTTTTT. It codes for CASSDTGSAGELFF.

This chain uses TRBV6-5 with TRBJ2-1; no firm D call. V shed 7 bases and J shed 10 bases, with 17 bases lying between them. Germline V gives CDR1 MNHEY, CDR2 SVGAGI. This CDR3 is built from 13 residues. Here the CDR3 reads CASMAATAGEQFF. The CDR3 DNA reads TGTGCCAGCATGGCGGCTACGGCTGGAGAGCAGTTCTTC.

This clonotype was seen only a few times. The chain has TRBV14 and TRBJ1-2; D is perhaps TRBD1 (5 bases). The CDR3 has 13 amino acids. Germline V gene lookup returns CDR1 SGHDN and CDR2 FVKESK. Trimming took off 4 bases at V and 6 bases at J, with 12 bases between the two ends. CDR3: CASSPRGRHGYTF. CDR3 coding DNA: TGTGCCAGCAGCCCGCGGGGCAGACATGGCTACACCTTC.

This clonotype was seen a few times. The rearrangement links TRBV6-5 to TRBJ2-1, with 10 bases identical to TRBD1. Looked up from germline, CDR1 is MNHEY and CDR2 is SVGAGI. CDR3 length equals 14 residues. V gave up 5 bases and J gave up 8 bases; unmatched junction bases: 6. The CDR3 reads CASSRTGGWDEQFF. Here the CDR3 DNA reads TGTGCCAGCAGTAGGACAGGGGGTTGGGATGAGCAGTTCTTC.

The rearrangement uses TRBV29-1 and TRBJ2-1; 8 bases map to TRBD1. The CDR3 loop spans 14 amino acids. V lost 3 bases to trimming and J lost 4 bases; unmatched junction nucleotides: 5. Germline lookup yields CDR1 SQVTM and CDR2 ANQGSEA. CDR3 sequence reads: CSVDRQGIYNEQFF. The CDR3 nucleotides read TGCAGCGTTGATAGACAGGGGATTTACAATGAGCAGTTCTTC.

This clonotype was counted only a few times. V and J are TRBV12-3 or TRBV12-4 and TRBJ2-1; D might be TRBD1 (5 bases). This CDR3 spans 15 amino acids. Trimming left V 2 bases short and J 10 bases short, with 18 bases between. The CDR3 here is CASSLSSRSYREQFF. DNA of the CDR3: TGTGCCAGCAGTTTATCCAGCCGCTCCTACAGGGAGCAGTTCTTC.

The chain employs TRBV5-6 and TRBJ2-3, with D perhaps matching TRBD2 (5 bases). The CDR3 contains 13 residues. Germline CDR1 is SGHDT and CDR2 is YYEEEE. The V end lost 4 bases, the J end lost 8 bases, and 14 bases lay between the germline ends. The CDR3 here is CASSARAAGTQYF. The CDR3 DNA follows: TGTGCCAGCAGCGCCCGGGCTGCGGGTACGCAGTATTTT.

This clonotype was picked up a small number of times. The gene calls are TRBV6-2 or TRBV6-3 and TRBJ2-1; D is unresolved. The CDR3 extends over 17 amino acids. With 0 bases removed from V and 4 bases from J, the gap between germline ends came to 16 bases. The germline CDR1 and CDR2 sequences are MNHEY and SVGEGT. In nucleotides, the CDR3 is TGTGCCAGCAGTTACTCTAGCCCGCGTTCCTTTTACAATGAGCAGTTCTTC. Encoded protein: CASSYSSPRSFYNEQFF.

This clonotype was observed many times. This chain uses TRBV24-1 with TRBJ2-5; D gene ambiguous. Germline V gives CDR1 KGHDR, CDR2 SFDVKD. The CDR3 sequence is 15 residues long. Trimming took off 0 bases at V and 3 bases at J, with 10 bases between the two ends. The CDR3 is CATSDLQDGEETQYF. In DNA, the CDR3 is TGTGCCACCAGTGATTTGCAGGACGGAGAAGAGACCCAGTACTTC.

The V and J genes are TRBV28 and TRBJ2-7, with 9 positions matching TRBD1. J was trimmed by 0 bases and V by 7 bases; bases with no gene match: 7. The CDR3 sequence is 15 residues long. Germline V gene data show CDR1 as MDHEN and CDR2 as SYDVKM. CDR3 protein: CASNSPGQGSYEQYF. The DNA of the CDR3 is TGTGCCAGCAATTCTCCGGGACAGGGCTCCTACGAGCAGTACTTC.

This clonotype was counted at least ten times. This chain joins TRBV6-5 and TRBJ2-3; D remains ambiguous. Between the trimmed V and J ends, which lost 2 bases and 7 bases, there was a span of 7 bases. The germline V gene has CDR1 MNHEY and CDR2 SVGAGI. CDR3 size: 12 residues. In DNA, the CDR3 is TGTGCCAGCAGTTACGATGAGAATACGCAGTATTTT. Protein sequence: CASSYDENTQYF.

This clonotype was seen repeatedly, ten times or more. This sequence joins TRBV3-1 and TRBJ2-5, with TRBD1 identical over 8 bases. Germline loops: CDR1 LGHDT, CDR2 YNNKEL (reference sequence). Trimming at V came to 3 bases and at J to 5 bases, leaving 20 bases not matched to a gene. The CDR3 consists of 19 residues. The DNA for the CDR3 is TGTGCCAGCAGCCAGCCAGGGGGCGTACTCCGAGCCGTCGGGGAGACCCAGTACTTC. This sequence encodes CASSQPGGVLRAVGETQYF.

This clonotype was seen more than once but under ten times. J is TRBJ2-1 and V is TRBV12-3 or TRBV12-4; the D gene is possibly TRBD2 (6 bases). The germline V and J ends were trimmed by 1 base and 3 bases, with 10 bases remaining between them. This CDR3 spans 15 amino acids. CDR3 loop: CASSLGAGHYNEQFF. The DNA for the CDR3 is TGTGCCAGCAGTTTAGGAGCGGGTCACTACAATGAGCAGTTCTTC.

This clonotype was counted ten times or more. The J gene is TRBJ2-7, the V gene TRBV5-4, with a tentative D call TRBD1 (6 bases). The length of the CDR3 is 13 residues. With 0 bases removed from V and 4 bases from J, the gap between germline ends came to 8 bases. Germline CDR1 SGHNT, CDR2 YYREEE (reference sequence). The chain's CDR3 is CASSLDRVYEQYF. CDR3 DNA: TGTGCCAGCAGCTTGGACAGGGTTTACGAGCAGTACTTC.

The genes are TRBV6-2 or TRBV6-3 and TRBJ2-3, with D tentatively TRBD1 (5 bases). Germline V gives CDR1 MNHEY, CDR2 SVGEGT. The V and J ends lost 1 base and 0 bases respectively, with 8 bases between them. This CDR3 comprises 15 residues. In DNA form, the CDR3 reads TGTGCCAGCAGTTACTACCAGGGCAGCACAGATACGCAGTATTTT. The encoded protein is CASSYYQGSTDTQYF.

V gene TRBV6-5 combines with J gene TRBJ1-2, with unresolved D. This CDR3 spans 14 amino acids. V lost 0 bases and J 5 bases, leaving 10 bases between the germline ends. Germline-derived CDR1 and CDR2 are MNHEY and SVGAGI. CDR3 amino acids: CASSYSGGKYGYTF. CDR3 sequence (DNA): TGTGCCAGCAGTTACTCGGGCGGGAAGTATGGCTACACCTTC.

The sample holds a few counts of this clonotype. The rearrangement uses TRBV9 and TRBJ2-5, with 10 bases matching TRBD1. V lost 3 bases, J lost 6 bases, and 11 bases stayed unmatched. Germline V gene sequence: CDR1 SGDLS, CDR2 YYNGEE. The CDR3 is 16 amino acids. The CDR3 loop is CASSGQTGGGWKTQYF. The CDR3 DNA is TGTGCCAGCAGCGGACAGACAGGGGGCGGTTGGAAGACCCAGTACTTC. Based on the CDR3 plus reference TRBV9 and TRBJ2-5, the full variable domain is DSGVTQTPKHLITATGQRVTLRCSPRSGDLSVYWYQQSLDQGLQFLIQYYNGEERAKGNILERFSAQQFPDLHSELNLSSLELGDSALYFCASSGQTGGGWKTQYFGPGTRLLVL.

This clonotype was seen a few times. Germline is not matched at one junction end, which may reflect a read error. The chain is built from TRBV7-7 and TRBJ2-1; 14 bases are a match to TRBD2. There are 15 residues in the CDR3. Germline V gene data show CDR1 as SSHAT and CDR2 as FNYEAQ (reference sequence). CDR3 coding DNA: TGTGCTAGCAGCCGACTAGCGGGAGGGTACAATGAGCAGTTCTTC. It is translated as CASSRLAGGYNEQFF.

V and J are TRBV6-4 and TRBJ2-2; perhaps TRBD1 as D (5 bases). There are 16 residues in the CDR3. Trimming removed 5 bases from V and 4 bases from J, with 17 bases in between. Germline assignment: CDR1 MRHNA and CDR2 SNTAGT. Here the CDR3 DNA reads TGTGCCAGCAGTCCCGATACAGGCTGGGGCACCGGGGAGCTGTTTTTT. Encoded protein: CASSPDTGWGTGELFF.

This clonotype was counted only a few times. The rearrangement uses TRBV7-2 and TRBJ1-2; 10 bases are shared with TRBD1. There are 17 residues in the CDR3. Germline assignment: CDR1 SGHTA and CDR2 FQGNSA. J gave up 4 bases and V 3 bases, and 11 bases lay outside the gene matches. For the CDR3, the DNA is TGTGCCAGCAGCTTCCCTGAAGCTGGACAGGGGGGCTATGGCTACACCTTC. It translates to CASSFPEAGQGGYGYTF.

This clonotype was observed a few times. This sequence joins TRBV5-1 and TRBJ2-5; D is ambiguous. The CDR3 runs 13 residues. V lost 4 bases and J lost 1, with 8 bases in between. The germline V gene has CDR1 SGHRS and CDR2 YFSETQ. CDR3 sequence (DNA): TGCGCCAGCAGCCCCGCACTCCAAGAGACCCAGTACTTC. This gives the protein CASSPALQETQYF.

The CDR3 DNA reads TGCGCCAGCAGCTTGGGGGCTAGCGGTCGAGACGAGCAGTACTTC. Its translation is CASSLGASGRDEQYF. The chain employs TRBV5-1 and TRBJ2-7; 7 bases are shared with TRBD2. The CDR3 runs to 15 residues. The J segment lost 5 bases and the V segment lost 0 bases, leaving 8 bases of the junction unmatched. CDR1 is SGHRS and CDR2 is YFSETQ in the germline V gene. The variable domain in full, with the rest retrieved from reference TRBV5-1 and TRBJ2-7, is KAGVTQTPRYLIKTRGQQVTLSCSPISGHRSVSWYQQTPGQGLQFLFEYFSETQRNKGNFPGRFSGRQFSNSRSEMNVSTLELGDSALYLCASSLGASGRDEQYFGPGTRLTVT.

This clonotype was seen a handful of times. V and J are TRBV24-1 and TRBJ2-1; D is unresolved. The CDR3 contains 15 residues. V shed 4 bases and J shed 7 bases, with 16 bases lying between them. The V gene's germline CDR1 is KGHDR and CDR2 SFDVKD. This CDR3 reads CATSDNKILGNEQFF. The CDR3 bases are TGTGCCACCAGTGACAATAAAATTCTGGGGAATGAGCAGTTCTTC.

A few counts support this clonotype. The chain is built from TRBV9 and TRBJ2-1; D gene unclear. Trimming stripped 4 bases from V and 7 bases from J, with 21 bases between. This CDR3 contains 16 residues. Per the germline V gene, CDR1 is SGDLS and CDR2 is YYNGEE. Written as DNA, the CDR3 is TGTGCCAGCAGCCCTCCCCGGCTGAGTCAGGTGAATGAGCAGTTCTTC. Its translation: CASSPPRLSQVNEQFF.

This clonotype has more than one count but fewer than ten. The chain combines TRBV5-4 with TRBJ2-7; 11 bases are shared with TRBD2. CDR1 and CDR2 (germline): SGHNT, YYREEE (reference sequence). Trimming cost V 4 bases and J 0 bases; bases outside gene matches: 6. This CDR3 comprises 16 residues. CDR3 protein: CASSGVAGGPSYEQYF. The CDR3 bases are TGTGCCAGCAGCGGAGTAGCGGGAGGGCCCTCCTACGAGCAGTACTTC.

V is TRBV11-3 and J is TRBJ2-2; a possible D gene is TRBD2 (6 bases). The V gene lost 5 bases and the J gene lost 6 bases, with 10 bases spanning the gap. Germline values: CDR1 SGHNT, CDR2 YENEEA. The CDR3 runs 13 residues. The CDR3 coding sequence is TGTGCCAGCAGCGGCGGACTATCCGGGGAGCTGTTTTTT. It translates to CASSGGLSGELFF.

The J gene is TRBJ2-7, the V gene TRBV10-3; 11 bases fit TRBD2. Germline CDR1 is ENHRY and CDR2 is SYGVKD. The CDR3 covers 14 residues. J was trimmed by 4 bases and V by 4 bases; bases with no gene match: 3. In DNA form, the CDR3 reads TGTGCCATCAGTGCCGGGACTAGCGGATACGAGCAGTACTTC. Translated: CAISAGTSGYEQYF.

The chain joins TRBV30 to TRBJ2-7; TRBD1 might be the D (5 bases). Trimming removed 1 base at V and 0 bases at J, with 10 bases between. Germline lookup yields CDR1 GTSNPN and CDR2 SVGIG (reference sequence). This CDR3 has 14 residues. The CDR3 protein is CAWSEGSPSYEQYF. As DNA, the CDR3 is TGTGCCTGGAGTGAGGGGTCTCCCTCCTACGAGCAGTACTTC.

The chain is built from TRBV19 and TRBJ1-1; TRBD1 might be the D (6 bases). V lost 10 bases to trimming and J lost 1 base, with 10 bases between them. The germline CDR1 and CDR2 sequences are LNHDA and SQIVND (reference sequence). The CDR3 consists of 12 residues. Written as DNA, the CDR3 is TGTGCCACGGGACAATCGAACACTGAAGCTTTCTTT. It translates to CATGQSNTEAFF.